The entry that follows covers one TCR beta chain sequence. Its specificity is not known. The read finishes 3 residues shy of the CDR3 end, and the germline J gene is used to complete it. The CDR3 runs to 16 residues. From germline, CDR1 is SGHVS and CDR2 FQNEAQ. The data are from a study of T cell clonality in common variable immunodeficiency. TCRdb's table, derived via immunoSEQ multiplex PCR, lists solely in-frame clones and lacks some. Singletons are absent from the sample, which has around 40,000 clones. General study results and limits: Compared with healthy controls, CVID subjects showed increased TCRbeta clonality, mostly in about a third. In common variable immunodeficiency, TCR beta chains reportedly carried fewer deletions and N-nucleotide insertions.

This clonotype originated in a person between 18 and 75 years old in good health. The sequenced sample consisted of peripheral blood mononuclear cells. The V and J genes are TRBV7-8 and TRBJ1-2, with unresolved D. CDR3 sequence reads: CASSLTLARGTYDYTF. Partial CDR3 DNA: TGTGCCAGCAGCTTAACCCTGGCTCGGGGTACCTACGAC.